This entry lists 23 T cell receptor beta chains sequenced from one sample in a study of ipilimumab plus nivolumab after autologous stem cell transplantation. Measured with immunoSEQ multiplex PCR; TCRdb has only the in-frame clones, and not every one. The data show about 16,000 clones, approximately 80% seen once. Specimen: PBMCs, collected in a trial of ipilimumab plus nivolumab as post-transplant consolidation. These receptors came from a male donor with diffuse large B-cell lymphoma.

This clone was detected only once. The chain couples TRBV27 to TRBJ2-1; 7 bases match TRBD2. J gave up 2 bases and V 4 bases, and 5 bases lay outside the gene matches. The CDR3 runs 15 residues. CDR1 and CDR2 (germline): MNHEY, SMNVEV (reference sequence). Here the CDR3 DNA reads TGTGCCAGCAGTTCCACTAGCGCCGCCTACAATGAGCAGTTCTTC. Translated: CASSSTSAAYNEQFF.

The gene calls are TRBV18 and TRBJ2-2, with no clear D. There are 16 residues in the CDR3. Looked up from germline, CDR1 is KGHSH and CDR2 is LQKENI. V gave up 2 bases and J gave up 5 bases, with 15 bases separating them. The CDR3 nucleotides read TGTGCCAGCTCACCAGCGCTTGGGTTCGGTACCGGGGAGCTGTTTTTT. Translating it yields CASSPALGFGTGELFF.

This clone has only a few counts. V gene TRBV19 combines with J gene TRBJ1-6; 7 bases are a match to TRBD1. Trimming cost V 3 bases and J 9 bases; bases outside gene matches: 5. Germline V CDR1 and CDR2: LNHDA, SQIVND (reference sequence). The CDR3 is 14 residues long. CDR3 DNA sequence: TGTGCCAGTAGTATCTCTCGACAGGGTTCACCCCTCCACTTT. Encoded protein: CASSISRQGSPLHF.

The chain carries TRBV5-4 and TRBJ2-1; 7 positions match TRBD2. Germline V gives CDR1 SGHNT, CDR2 YYREEE (reference sequence). Germline trimming cut 0 bases from V and 2 bases from J; bases unmatched to any gene: 2. The CDR3 covers 15 residues. CDR3 protein: CASSLAGGTYNEQFF. CDR3 sequence (DNA): TGTGCCAGCAGCTTGGCGGGGGGAACCTACAATGAGCAGTTCTTC.

As DNA, the CDR3 is TGTGCCAGCAGCGTAGAATTGGAGAACATTCAGTACTTC. Its protein is CASSVELENIQYF. The chain has TRBV9 and TRBJ2-4; no definite D call. The CDR3 contains 13 residues. V lost 0 bases to trimming and J lost 7 bases, with 8 bases between them. Germline loops: CDR1 SGDLS, CDR2 YYNGEE.

The rearrangement uses TRBV28 and TRBJ1-5, with TRBD1 as a possible D gene (5 bases). Germline V gives CDR1 MDHEN, CDR2 SYDVKM. This CDR3 spans 14 amino acids. Trimming shortened V by 2 bases and J by 6 bases, and 11 bases separated the two germline ends. The CDR3 region has the DNA TGTGCCAGCAGTTTACGGCAGGGCGGTCAGCCCCAGCATTTT. Its protein is CASSLRQGGQPQHF.

This clone counts as medium-sized. The chain carries TRBV5-1 and TRBJ2-2, with D possibly being TRBD2 (5 bases). V was clipped by 1 base and J by 3 bases, with 7 bases between them. Germline CDR1 SGHRS, CDR2 YFSETQ. The CDR3 runs to 14 residues. The CDR3 DNA is TGCGCCAGCAGCTTGATTAGCGACACCGGGGAGCTGTTTTTT. Translating gives CASSLISDTGELFF. The full variable domain, rest sourced from reference TRBV5-1 and TRBJ2-2, is KAGVTQTPRYLIKTRGQQVTLSCSPISGHRSVSWYQQTPGQGLQFLFEYFSETQRNKGNFPGRFSGRQFSNSRSEMNVSTLELGDSALYLCASSLISDTGELFFGEGSRLTVL.

The chain recombines TRBV7-9 with TRBJ1-5; TRBD1 might be the D (5 bases). V was cut by 5 bases and J by 1 base, with 12 bases left in between. The CDR3 consists of 15 residues. Looked up from germline, CDR1 is SEHNR and CDR2 is FQNEAQ (reference sequence). The CDR3 sequence is CASSPRGGSNQPQHF. The CDR3 DNA sequence: TGTGCCAGCAGCCCCCGCGGGGGAAGCAATCAGCCCCAGCATTTT.

This rearrangement joins TRBV7-9 to TRBJ2-5; D unclear. V was clipped by 8 bases and J by 5 bases, with 21 bases between them. The length of the CDR3 is 15 residues. Germline CDR1 SEHNR, CDR2 FQNEAQ (reference sequence). CDR3 DNA sequence: TGTGCCAGCTCCCCCCCCGGAACAGAAAAGGAGACCCAGTACTTC. It specifies CASSPPGTEKETQYF.

This clone appeared a few times. Sequence at one end of the junction differs from germline and may be a read error. The chain uses TRBV9 and TRBJ2-7, with D possibly being TRBD1 or TRBD2 (6 bases each). There are 13 residues in the CDR3. The germline gives CDR1 SGDLS, CDR2 YYNGEE. The CDR3 loop reads CASSVTTGRGMVF. In DNA, the CDR3 is TGTGCCAGCAGCGTAACCACAGGGCGGGGTATGGTCTTC. Together with reference TRBV9 and TRBJ2-7, the CDR3 gives the full variable domain: DSGVTQTPKHLITATGQRVTLRCSPRSGDLSVYWYQQSLDQGLQFLIQYYNGEERAKGNILERFSAQQFPDLHSELNLSSLELGDSALYFCASSVTTGRGMVFGPGTRLTVT.

V usage is TRBV4-3 and J usage is TRBJ1-3, with D maybe TRBD1 (6 bases). Germline CDR1 is LGHNA and CDR2 is YSLEER. With 1 base removed from V and 1 base from J, the gap between germline ends came to 8 bases. CDR3 size: 15 residues. The CDR3 DNA reads TGCGCCAGCAGCCAAGCAAGGGGGTCTGGAAACACCATATATTTT. Translated: CASSQARGSGNTIYF.

In its sample, this clone was seen once. V gene TRBV30 combines with J gene TRBJ1-3, with a possible D match to TRBD1 (5 bases). This CDR3 contains 14 residues. V shed 2 bases and J shed 0 bases, with 8 bases lying between them. The V gene's germline CDR1 is GTSNPN and CDR2 SVGIG (reference sequence). The CDR3 loop reads CAWSKTVSGNTIYF. The DNA of the CDR3 is TGTGCCTGGAGTAAGACAGTCTCTGGAAACACCATATATTTT.

The genes are TRBV6-1 and TRBJ1-5; 8 positions match TRBD1. Per the germline V gene, CDR1 is MNHNS and CDR2 is SASEGT. The CDR3 has 15 amino acids. The V and J ends lost 7 bases and 6 bases, in that order; junction bases with no gene match: 11. The CDR3 bases are TGTGCCAGCACCGGACCAGGACAGGGAACTCAGCCCCAGCATTTT. Its translation is CASTGPGQGTQPQHF.

This clone has just one count. The chain uses TRBV9 and TRBJ1-4; D is perhaps TRBD1 (6 bases). The V end was cut by 0 bases, the J end by 4 bases, with 7 bases between. Germline V gene sequence: CDR1 SGDLS, CDR2 YYNGEE. The CDR3 totals 14 residues. Here the CDR3 reads CASSVGRGNEKLFF. The CDR3 DNA reads as TGTGCCAGCAGCGTAGGCAGGGGTAATGAAAAACTGTTTTTT.

The rearrangement links TRBV5-8 to TRBJ1-4, with D unresolved. Trimming stripped 2 bases from V and 2 bases from J, with 7 bases between. Germline CDR1 and CDR2: SGHTS and YDEGEE. The CDR3 has 14 amino acids. The CDR3 nucleotides are TGTGCCAGCAGCTTAGGCCTCACTAATGAAAAACTGTTTTTT. Translation gives CASSLGLTNEKLFF.

This clone has just one count. The chain is built from TRBV9 and TRBJ2-5; the D gene could be TRBD1 or TRBD2 (5 bases each). The CDR3 consists of 16 residues. Germline CDR1 SGDLS, CDR2 YYNGEE. With 0 bases removed from V and 5 bases from J, the gap between germline ends came to 17 bases. The CDR3 DNA reads TGTGCCAGCAGCGTAGGGGTTGGGGGAAGCAGGGAGACCCAGTACTTC. Translated, it gives CASSVGVGGSRETQYF.

CDR3 region: CASTNSSEAFF. CDR3 DNA: TGTGCCAGCACCAATAGTAGTGAAGCTTTCTTT. The J gene is TRBJ1-1, the V gene TRBV5-4; D remains unclear. Trimming took off 6 bases at V and 7 bases at J, with 10 bases between the two ends. Germline CDR1 is SGHNT and CDR2 is YYREEE (reference sequence). The CDR3 runs 11 residues. Variable domain in full (rest from reference TRBV5-4 and TRBJ1-1): ETGVTQSPTHLIKTRGQQVTLRCSSQSGHNTVSWYQQALGQGPQFIFQYYREEENGRGNFPPRFSGLQFPNYSSELNVNALELDDSALYLCASTNSSEAFFGQGTRLTVV.

This chain joins TRBV6-6 and TRBJ1-5; no clear D. Germline CDR1 reads MNHNY; CDR2 reads SVGAGI (reference sequence). This CDR3 spans 13 amino acids. Deletions cut 6 bases from V and 4 bases from J, with 10 bases between. CDR3 in amino acids: CASSLFSNQPQHF. The CDR3 bases are TGTGCCAGCAGCCTCTTTTCGAATCAGCCCCAGCATTTT.

The chain uses TRBV5-8 and TRBJ2-7; 10 nucleotides agree with TRBD1. The CDR3 extends over 14 amino acids. With V trimmed by 4 bases and J by 2 bases, 3 bases remained unmatched. Germline lookup yields CDR1 SGHTS and CDR2 YDEGEE. The CDR3 spells CASSTGTGAYEQYF. CDR3 DNA: TGTGCCAGCAGCACCGGGACAGGGGCCTACGAGCAGTACTTC.

This clone came up a few times. The genes are TRBV29-1 and TRBJ1-3; D ambiguous. Trimming stripped 3 bases from V and 0 bases from J, with 9 bases between. The CDR3 has 14 residues. Germline CDR1 and CDR2: SQVTM and ANQGSEA. The CDR3 bases are TGCAGCGTTGATACGGCAGCCTCTGGAAACACCATATATTTT. As protein: CSVDTAASGNTIYF.

The chain combines TRBV29-1 with TRBJ1-1; no clear D gene. The germline V gene encodes CDR1 SQVTM and CDR2 ANQGSEA. V lost 3 bases to trimming and J lost 1 base, with 6 bases between them. The CDR3 length is 12 residues. CDR3 DNA: TGCAGCGTTGATGTAGCGAACACTGAAGCTTTCTTT. Translation: CSVDVANTEAFF.

The V call is TRBV4-1, the J call TRBJ1-1; TRBD1 matches 11 bases. V was clipped by 6 bases and J by 7 bases; unmatched bases: 13. The CDR3 spans 16 residues. In germline, CDR1 is MGHRA, CDR2 YSYEKL. The CDR3 sequence: CASRERTGGRGREAFF. Here the CDR3 DNA reads TGCGCCAGCAGAGAACGGACAGGGGGCCGAGGACGTGAAGCTTTCTTT.

This clone was seen only once. The rearrangement uses TRBV4-3 and TRBJ2-1; 9 nucleotides align to TRBD2. With 5 bases clipped from V and 5 bases from J, the junction kept 7 bases outside the gene matches. Looked up from germline, CDR1 is LGHNA and CDR2 is YSLEER. The CDR3 length is 15 residues. CDR3 protein: CASSYLAGRDNEQFF. The CDR3 DNA sequence: TGCGCCAGCAGCTATCTAGCGGGGCGAGACAATGAGCAGTTCTTC.